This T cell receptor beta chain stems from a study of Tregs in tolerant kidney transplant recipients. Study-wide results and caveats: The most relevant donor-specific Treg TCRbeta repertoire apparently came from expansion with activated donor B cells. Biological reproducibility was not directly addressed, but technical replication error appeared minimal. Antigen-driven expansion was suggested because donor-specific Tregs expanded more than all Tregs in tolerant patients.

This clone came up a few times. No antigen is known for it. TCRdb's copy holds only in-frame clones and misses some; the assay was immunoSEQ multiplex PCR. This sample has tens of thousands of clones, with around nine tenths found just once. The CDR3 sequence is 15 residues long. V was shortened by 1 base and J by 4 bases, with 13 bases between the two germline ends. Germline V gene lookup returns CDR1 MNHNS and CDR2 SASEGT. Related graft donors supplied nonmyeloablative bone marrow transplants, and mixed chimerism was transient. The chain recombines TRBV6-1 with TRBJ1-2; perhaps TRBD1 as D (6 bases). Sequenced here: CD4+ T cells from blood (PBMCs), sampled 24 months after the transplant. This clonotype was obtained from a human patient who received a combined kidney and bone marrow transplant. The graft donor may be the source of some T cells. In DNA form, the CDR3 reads TGTGCCAGCAGTGAAGGTTCAGGGGCGGGCTATGGCTACACCTTC. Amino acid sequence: CASSEGSGAGYGYTF.